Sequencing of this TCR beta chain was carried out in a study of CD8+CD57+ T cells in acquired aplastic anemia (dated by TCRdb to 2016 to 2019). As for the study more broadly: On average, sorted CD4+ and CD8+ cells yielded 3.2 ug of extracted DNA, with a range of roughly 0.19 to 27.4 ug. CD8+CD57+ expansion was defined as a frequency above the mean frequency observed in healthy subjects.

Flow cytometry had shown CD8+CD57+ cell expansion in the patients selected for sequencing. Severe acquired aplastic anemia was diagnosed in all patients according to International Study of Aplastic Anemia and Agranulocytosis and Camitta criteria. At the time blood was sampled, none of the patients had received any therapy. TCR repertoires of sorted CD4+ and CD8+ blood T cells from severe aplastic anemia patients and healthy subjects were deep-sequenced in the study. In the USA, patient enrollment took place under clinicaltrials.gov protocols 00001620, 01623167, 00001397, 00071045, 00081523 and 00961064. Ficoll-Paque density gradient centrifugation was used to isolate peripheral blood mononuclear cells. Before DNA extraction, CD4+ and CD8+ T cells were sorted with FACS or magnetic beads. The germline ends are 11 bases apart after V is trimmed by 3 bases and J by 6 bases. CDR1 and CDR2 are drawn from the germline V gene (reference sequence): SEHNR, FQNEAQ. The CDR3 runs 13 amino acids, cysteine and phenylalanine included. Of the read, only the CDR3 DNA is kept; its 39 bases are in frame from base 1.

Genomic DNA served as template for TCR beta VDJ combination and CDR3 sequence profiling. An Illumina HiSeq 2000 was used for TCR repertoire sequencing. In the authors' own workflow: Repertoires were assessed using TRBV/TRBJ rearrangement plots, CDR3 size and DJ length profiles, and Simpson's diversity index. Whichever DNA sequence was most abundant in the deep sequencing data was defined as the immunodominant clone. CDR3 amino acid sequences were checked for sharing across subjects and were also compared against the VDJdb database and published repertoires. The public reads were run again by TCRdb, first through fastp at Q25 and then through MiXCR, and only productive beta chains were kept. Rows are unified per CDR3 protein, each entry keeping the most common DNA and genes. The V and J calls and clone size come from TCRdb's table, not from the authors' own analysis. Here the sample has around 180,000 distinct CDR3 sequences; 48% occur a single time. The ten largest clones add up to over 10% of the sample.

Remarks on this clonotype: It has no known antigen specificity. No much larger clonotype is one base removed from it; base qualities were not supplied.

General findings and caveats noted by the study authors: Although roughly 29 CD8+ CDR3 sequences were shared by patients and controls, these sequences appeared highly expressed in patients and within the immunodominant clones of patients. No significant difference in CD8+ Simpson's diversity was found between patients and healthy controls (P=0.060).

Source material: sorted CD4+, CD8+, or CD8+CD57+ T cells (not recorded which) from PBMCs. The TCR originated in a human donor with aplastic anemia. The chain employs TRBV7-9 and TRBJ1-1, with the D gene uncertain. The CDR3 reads CASSLLVRPEAFF. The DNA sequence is TGTGCCAGCAGCTTGCTCGTTAGGCCTGAAGCTTTCTTT.